This T cell receptor (beta chain) was found in a study of cytomegalovirus exposure and HLA in healthy donors. In the case of this clone: Antigen specificity is unknown.

PCR primers comprised 60 Vbeta and 13 Jbeta primers. The authors' processing: Later, an analysis found 75 million to 90 million unique TCR beta chains, and about 9.9 million of these were shared. Here immunoSEQ multiplex PCR was the method, and the copy in TCRdb shows in-frame clones only, minus some. For V, J and clone size, that table is used; D and trimming come from the DNA. Among about 170,000 clones listed, approximately 88% were seen once. Germline CDR1 reads LGHNA; CDR2 reads YNFKEQ. CDR3 length: 18 amino acids. The trim removed 0 bases at V and 4 bases at J, leaving 12 bases unmatched. Study-wide findings and caveats: High specificity and sensitivity for cytomegalovirus status were reported for the classifier.

Sequencing used PBMCs. The TCR sequence derives from a boy aged 2 to 10 in good health and CMV-seronegative. The V and J genes are TRBV4-2 and TRBJ2-5, with 9 bases matching TRBD2. The CDR3 DNA follows: TGTGCCAGCAGCCAAGATCTCGGCGGGGGGGCCAATGGAGAGACCCAGTACTTC. Protein product: CASSQDLGGGANGETQYF.